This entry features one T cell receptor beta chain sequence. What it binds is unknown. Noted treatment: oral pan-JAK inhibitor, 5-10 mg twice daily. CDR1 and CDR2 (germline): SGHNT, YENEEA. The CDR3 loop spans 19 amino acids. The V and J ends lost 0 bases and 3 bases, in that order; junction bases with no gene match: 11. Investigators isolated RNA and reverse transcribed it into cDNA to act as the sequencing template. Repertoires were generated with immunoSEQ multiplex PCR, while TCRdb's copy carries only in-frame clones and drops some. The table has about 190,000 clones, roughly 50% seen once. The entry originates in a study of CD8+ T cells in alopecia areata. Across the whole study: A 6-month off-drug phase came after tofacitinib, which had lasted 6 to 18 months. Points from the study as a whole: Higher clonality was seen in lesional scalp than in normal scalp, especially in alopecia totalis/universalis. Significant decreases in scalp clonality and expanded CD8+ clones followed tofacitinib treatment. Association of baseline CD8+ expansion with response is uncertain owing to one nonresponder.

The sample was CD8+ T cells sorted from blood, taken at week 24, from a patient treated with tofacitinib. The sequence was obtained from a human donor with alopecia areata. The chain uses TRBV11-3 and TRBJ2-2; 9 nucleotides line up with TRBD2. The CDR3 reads CASSLDIPPAGGHTGELFF. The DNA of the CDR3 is TGTGCCAGCAGCTTAGATATCCCCCCAGCGGGGGGACACACCGGGGAGCTGTTTTTT.